The present T cell receptor (beta chain) was sequenced within a study of early T cells in non-severe SARS-CoV-2 infection. Study-wide context: RNA in bulk from unsorted whole blood was sequenced, and chains were unpaired. Findings and caveats of the study: There was a bias toward anti-spike CD8 responses in VDJdb matching, which missed private and CD4 specificities.

The protocol attached unique molecular identifiers to individual cDNA molecules. TCRdb called the 5' RACE reads again in MiXCR, with one record for every CDR3 protein. Here the sample spans about 17,000 distinct CDR3 sequences, about 6% being singletons. This clonotype has more than one count but fewer than ten. Its specificity is unknown. There are 15 residues in the CDR3. V was pared by 3 bases and J by 4 bases, with 7 bases of the junction left unmatched. Per germline, CDR1 SGHAT and CDR2 FQNNGV. This receptor was taken from an adult who was a healthcare worker with PCR-confirmed SARS-CoV-2 infection or an uninfected control (not recorded which). V and J are TRBV11-2 and TRBJ2-3; 7 bases line up with TRBD2. The sample was whole blood, taken at baseline. CDR3 nucleotide sequence: TGTGCCAGCAGCTTGGGAGGGGAGGAGGCAGATACGCAGTATTTT. Translating it yields CASSLGGEEADTQYF.